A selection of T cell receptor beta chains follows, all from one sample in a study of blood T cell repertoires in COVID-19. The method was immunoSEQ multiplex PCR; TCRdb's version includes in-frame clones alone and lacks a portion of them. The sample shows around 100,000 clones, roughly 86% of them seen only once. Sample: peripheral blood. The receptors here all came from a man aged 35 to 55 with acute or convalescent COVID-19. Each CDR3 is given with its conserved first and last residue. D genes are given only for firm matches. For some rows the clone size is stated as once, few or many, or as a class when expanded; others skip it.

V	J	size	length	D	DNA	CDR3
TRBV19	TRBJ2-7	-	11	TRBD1	TGTGCCAGCGGGACAGCCTACGAGCAGTACTTC	CASGTAYEQYF
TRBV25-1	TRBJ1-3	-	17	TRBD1	TGTGCCAGCAGTGGAGTTCCGGGACAGAGAACTGGAAACACCATATATTTT	CASSGVPGQRTGNTIYF
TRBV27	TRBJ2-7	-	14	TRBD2	TGTGCCAGCAGGGTAGCGGGAGGGCCGGGGGAGCAGTACTTC	CASRVAGGPGEQYF
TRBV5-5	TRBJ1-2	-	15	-	TGTGCCAGCAGCTTGACACAGGCCCAGGACTATGGCTACACCTTC	CASSLTQAQDYGYTF
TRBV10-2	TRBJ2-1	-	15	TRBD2	TGCGCCAGCAGTGTTAGGGGACTAGCGGACAATGAGCAGTTCTTC	CASSVRGLADNEQFF
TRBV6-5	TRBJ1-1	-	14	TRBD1	TGTGCCAGCAGTTATTCGGGACAGATCACTGAAGCTTTCTTT	CASSYSGQITEAFF
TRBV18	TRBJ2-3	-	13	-	TGTGCCAGCTCTCGGGACATCACAGATACGCAGTATTTT	CASSRDITDTQYF
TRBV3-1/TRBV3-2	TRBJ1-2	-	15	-	TGTGCCAGCAGCCAAGTCGCTCAGGGAAACTATGGCTACACCTTC	CASSQVAQGNYGYTF
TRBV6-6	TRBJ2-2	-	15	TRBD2	TGTGCCAGCAGGCGGACTAGCGGGGGGGCCGGGGAGCTGTTTTTT	CASRRTSGGAGELFF
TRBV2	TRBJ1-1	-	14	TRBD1	TGTGCCAGCAGTGCCGGGACAGGTCGTACTGAAGCTTTCTTT	CASSAGTGRTEAFF
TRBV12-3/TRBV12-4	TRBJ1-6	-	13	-	TGTGCCAGCAACCCCGGCCGGGGAACACCCCTCCACTTT	CASNPGRGTPLHF
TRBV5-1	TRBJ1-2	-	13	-	TGCGCCAGCAGCACGGACAGACCCTATGGCTACACCTTC	CASSTDRPYGYTF
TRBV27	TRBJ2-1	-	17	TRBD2	TGTGCCAGCAGTTTATCACTAGCGGGGGCCCTCTACAATGAGCAGTTCTTC	CASSLSLAGALYNEQFF
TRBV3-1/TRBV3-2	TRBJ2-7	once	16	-	TGTGCCAGCAGCCCTGGGCTCAGGGTTAACCTCGGCGAGCAGTACTTC	CASSPGLRVNLGEQYF
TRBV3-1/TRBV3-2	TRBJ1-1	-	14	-	TGTGCCAGCAGCCAAGATTTGGCCTCGAATGAAGCTTTCTTT	CASSQDLASNEAFF
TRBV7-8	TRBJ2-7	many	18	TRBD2	TGTGCCAGCAGCTTAAGGTCTAGCGGGAGAGTGTGGTCCTACGAGCAGTACTTC	CASSLRSSGRVWSYEQYF
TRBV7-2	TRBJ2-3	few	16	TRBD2	TGTGCCAGCAGCCCCTTAGCGGGTTCTTCCAAAGATACGCAGTATTTT	CASSPLAGSSKDTQYF
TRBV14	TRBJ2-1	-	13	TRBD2	TGTGCCAGCAGCCAAGTCACGGGAGGTGAGCAGTTCTTC	CASSQVTGGEQFF
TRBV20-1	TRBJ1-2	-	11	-	TGCAGTGCTAGTTCCGGGATTGGCTACACCTTC	CSASSGIGYTF
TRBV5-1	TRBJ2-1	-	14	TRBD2	TGCGCCAGCAGCTCAGCGGGAGGTTACAATGAGCAGTTCTTC	CASSSAGGYNEQFF
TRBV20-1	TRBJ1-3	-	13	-	TGCAGTGCTAGTCCCGGGTCTGGAAACACCATATATTTT	CSASPGSGNTIYF
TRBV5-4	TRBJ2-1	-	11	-	TGTGCCAGCAGCGCGACAGGTCTTCAGTTCTTC	CASSATGLQFF
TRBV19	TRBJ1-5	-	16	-	TGTGCCAGTAGTAGCCCGACAGCCGGAGCGGGCTATTCCCAGCATTTT	CASSSPTAGAGYSQHF